These T cell receptor beta chains were read from a single sample in a study of blood T cell repertoires in COVID-19. Some clones are missing from TCRdb's copy, which holds only in-frame ones; the method was immunoSEQ multiplex PCR. This table has 230,000 or so clones, roughly 84% appearing once. Sequences were obtained from PBMCs or T cells enriched from blood (not recorded which). Receptor source: a middle-aged man who had recovered from COVID-19. CDR3s include the opening cysteine and the closing phenylalanine or tryptophan.

v_call cdr3_aa
TRBV2 CASSPASLRNTEAFF
TRBV14 CASSQVAGLAGEQFF
TRBV6-2/TRBV6-3 CASSPGLAAQETQYF
TRBV6-5 CASVRDRKTNEKLFF
TRBV7-2 CASSLANGRATETQYF
TRBV6-9 CASSYSIRMNTEAFF
TRBV18 CASSPTGLADLLAKNIQYF
TRBV6-5 CASSGQGQSLHF
TRBV5-4 CASSLAERGGQDTQYF
TRBV7-8 CASSPRQGALGTEAFF
TRBV7-2 CASSSPGQYNEQFF
TRBV7-3 CASSQTSGATDTQYF
TRBV28 CASSLMYSGLFF
TRBV30 CAWSPQGPLYEQYF
TRBV2 CASSDRQPYNSPLHF
TRBV25-1 CASSDRLARGGMEKLFF
TRBV3-1/TRBV3-2 CASKTGQLNTEAFF
TRBV9 CASSVLGSEQFF
TRBV6-6 CASSPPRLAGAPSTGELFF
TRBV5-4 CASSLAVSSYPNTEAFF
TRBV19 CASSKTVLSYNEQFF